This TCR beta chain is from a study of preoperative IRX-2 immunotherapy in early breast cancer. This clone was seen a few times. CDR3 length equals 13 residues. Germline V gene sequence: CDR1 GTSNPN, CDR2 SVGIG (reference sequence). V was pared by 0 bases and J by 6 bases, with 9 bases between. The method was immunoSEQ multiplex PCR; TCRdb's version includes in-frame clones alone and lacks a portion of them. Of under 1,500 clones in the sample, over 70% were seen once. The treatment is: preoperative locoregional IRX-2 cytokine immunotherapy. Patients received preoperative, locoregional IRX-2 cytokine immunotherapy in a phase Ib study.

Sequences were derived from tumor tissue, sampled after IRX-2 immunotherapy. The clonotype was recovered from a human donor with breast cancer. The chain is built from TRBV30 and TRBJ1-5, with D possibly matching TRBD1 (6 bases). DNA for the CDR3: TGTGCCTGGAGTGTACGGGGGCTTCAGCCCCAGCATTTT. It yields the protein CAWSVRGLQPQHF.